These T cell receptor beta chains were read from a single sample in a study of T-cell memory formation after mild COVID-19. TCRdb passed the 5' RACE reads through MiXCR, listing each CDR3 protein once. Of fewer than 500,000 distinct CDR3 sequences in the sample, around a quarter are singletons; the top ten hold around 12%. What was sequenced was PBMCs or a T cell subset sorted from them (not recorded which). These receptors all stem from an adult woman who had mild COVID-19 (a few samples of this study predate the infection). Cell type and time point are not known. Both conserved end residues are part of each CDR3. The D gene is left open where the match is weak. The size entry is marked missing in some rows and otherwise reads once, few, many or a size class.

V: TRBV24-1
J: TRBJ2-2
size: NA
D: TRBD2
CDR3: CATSDFTPGRAYANTGELFF
DNA: TGTGCCACCAGTGATTTCACCCCCGGGAGGGCTTACGCGAACACCGGGGAGCTGTTTTTT

V: TRBV25-1
J: TRBJ2-3
size: NA
D: NA
CDR3: CASSDAGGSTDTQYF
DNA: TGTGCCAGCAGTGACGCAGGCGGCAGCACAGATACGCAGTATTTT

V: TRBV5-5
J: TRBJ1-2
size: NA
D: NA
CDR3: CASSLLERGYTF
DNA: TGTGCCAGCAGCTTACTAGAGCGTGGCTACACCTTC

V: TRBV20-1
J: TRBJ2-1
size: NA
D: TRBD2
CDR3: CSARGLAAKNHEQFF
DNA: TGCAGTGCTAGAGGGCTAGCGGCAAAGAACCATGAGCAGTTCTTC

V: TRBV7-6
J: TRBJ2-5
size: few
D: TRBD1
CDR3: CASSFGTGGEQETQYF
DNA: TGTGCCAGCAGCTTCGGGACAGGAGGCGAACAAGAGACCCAGTACTTC

V: TRBV12-3/TRBV12-4
J: TRBJ1-5
size: NA
D: TRBD1
CDR3: CASSFRTGGQPQHF
DNA: TGTGCCAGCAGTTTCCGGACAGGGGGTCAGCCCCAGCATTTT

V: TRBV9
J: TRBJ2-7
size: few
D: NA
CDR3: CASSVTGTTYEQYF
DNA: TGTGCCAGCAGCGTTACAGGGACTACCTACGAGCAGTACTTC

V: TRBV7-3
J: TRBJ2-3
size: NA
D: TRBD2
CDR3: CASSSGATSGHTQYF
DNA: TGTGCCAGCAGCTCGGGAGCGACTAGCGGGCATACGCAGTATTTT

V: TRBV4-1
J: TRBJ2-7
size: NA
D: TRBD1
CDR3: CASSQGRDRGYEQYF
DNA: TGCGCCAGCAGCCAAGGACGGGACAGGGGCTACGAGCAGTACTTC

V: TRBV9
J: TRBJ2-1
size: few
D: NA
CDR3: CASSASGGPQFF
DNA: TGTGCCAGCAGCGCTTCTGGAGGGCCGCAGTTCTTC

V: TRBV4-2
J: TRBJ2-3
size: few
D: TRBD2
CDR3: CASSHEEKRETTDTQYF
DNA: TGTGCCAGCAGCCACGAAGAGAAGCGGGAGACGACAGATACGCAGTATTTT

V: TRBV6-5
J: TRBJ2-7
size: NA
D: TRBD1
CDR3: CATWTGLNYEQYF
DNA: TGTGCCACATGGACAGGGCTCAACTACGAGCAGTACTTC

V: TRBV30
J: TRBJ1-1
size: NA
D: NA
CDR3: CAWAAQTNTEAFF
DNA: TGTGCCTGGGCGGCCCAAACTAACACTGAAGCTTTCTTT

V: TRBV6-6
J: TRBJ2-7
size: NA
D: NA
CDR3: CASSYTPTEYEQYF
DNA: TGTGCCAGCAGTTACACCCCGACAGAGTACGAGCAGTACTTC

V: TRBV2
J: TRBJ2-7
size: NA
D: NA
CDR3: CASMKEYEQYF
DNA: TGTGCCAGCATGAAGGAATACGAGCAGTACTTC

V: TRBV20-1
J: TRBJ2-7
size: once
D: NA
CDR3: CSATKIQGYQYEQYF
DNA: TGCAGTGCCACCAAAATTCAGGGCTATCAGTACGAGCAGTACTTC

V: TRBV27
J: TRBJ1-2
size: few
D: NA
CDR3: CASSLQWTYYGYTF
DNA: TGTGCCAGCAGTTTACAGTGGACTTACTATGGCTACACCTTC

V: TRBV6-6
J: TRBJ2-1
size: few
D: NA
CDR3: CASDLGQEQFF
DNA: TGTGCCAGCGACCTCGGGCAGGAGCAGTTCTTC

V: TRBV5-1
J: TRBJ2-1
size: few
D: NA
CDR3: CASSLKRDNEQFF
DNA: TGCGCCAGCAGCTTGAAGCGGGACAATGAGCAGTTCTTC

V: TRBV6-5
J: TRBJ2-3
size: few
D: TRBD2
CDR3: CASSYVAGAGDTQYF
DNA: TGTGCCAGCAGTTACGTAGCGGGAGCGGGAGATACGCAGTATTTT

V: TRBV5-5
J: TRBJ2-3
size: NA
D: TRBD1
CDR3: CASSFLPAGGGTDTQYF
DNA: TGTGCCAGCAGCTTTCTACCGGCAGGGGGAGGCACAGATACGCAGTATTTT

V: TRBV7-2
J: TRBJ2-7
size: few
D: TRBD2
CDR3: CASSLTSGRQYEQYF
DNA: TGTGCCAGCAGCCTGACTAGCGGGAGGCAGTACGAGCAGTACTTC

V: TRBV24-1
J: TRBJ2-1
size: few
D: NA
CDR3: CATSDLEVDWGEQFF
DNA: TGTGCCACCAGTGATTTGGAGGTCGATTGGGGTGAGCAGTTCTTC

V: TRBV6-1
J: TRBJ2-3
size: few
D: TRBD1
CDR3: CASSGRDRGTDTQYF
DNA: TGTGCCAGCAGTGGCCGGGACAGGGGGACAGATACGCAGTATTTT

V: TRBV6-2/TRBV6-3
J: TRBJ2-1
size: NA
D: TRBD2
CDR3: CASSYDGGRRHNEQFF
DNA: TGTGCCAGCAGTTACGACGGCGGGAGGAGGCATAATGAGCAGTTCTTC

V: TRBV25-1
J: TRBJ2-3
size: few
D: NA
CDR3: CASSESKATTDTQYF
DNA: TGTGCCAGCAGTGAATCTAAGGCCACTACAGATACGCAGTATTTT

V: TRBV20-1
J: TRBJ2-1
size: NA
D: TRBD2
CDR3: CSAPLAGGLYNEQFF
DNA: TGCAGTGCGCCACTAGCGGGGGGGCTATACAATGAGCAGTTCTTC

V: TRBV4-2
J: TRBJ2-5
size: few
D: NA
CDR3: CASSQDEAGLYF
DNA: TGTGCCAGCAGCCAAGATGAGGCTGGGTTGTACTTC

V: TRBV18
J: TRBJ2-7
size: many
D: NA
CDR3: CASSPHSYEQYF
DNA: TGTGCCAGCTCACCCCACTCCTACGAGCAGTACTTC

V: TRBV12-3/TRBV12-4
J: TRBJ1-2
size: few
D: TRBD1
CDR3: CASTVGAGTGGRYTF
DNA: TGTGCCAGCACAGTTGGGGCCGGGACAGGAGGGCGCTACACCTTC

V: TRBV12-3/TRBV12-4
J: TRBJ1-4
size: many
D: TRBD1
CDR3: CASSRDSNEKLFF
DNA: TGTGCCAGCAGTCGGGACAGTAATGAAAAACTGTTTTTT

V: TRBV6-5
J: TRBJ2-4
size: NA
D: NA
CDR3: CASSYDRRGAKNIQYF
DNA: TGTGCCAGCAGTTACGACCGAAGAGGAGCCAAAAACATTCAGTACTTC

V: TRBV30
J: TRBJ2-6
size: few
D: NA
CDR3: CAWARASGANVLTF
DNA: TGTGCCTGGGCCAGGGCCTCTGGGGCCAACGTCCTGACTTTC

V: TRBV7-2
J: TRBJ2-5
size: NA
D: NA
CDR3: CASSSSTGGTQYF
DNA: TGTGCCAGCAGCTCTTCGACCGGGGGGACCCAGTACTTC

V: TRBV12-3/TRBV12-4
J: TRBJ1-2
size: few
D: NA
CDR3: CASSYGGFVGYTF
DNA: TGTGCCAGCAGCTATGGGGGTTTTGTTGGCTACACCTTC

V: TRBV20-1
J: TRBJ2-7
size: NA
D: NA
CDR3: CSARDENAYEQYF
DNA: TGCAGTGCTAGGGATGAGAATGCCTACGAGCAGTACTTC

V: TRBV6-1
J: TRBJ2-7
size: few
D: TRBD1
CDR3: CASSDWDSRTYF
DNA: TGTGCCAGCAGTGATTGGGACAGCCGAACGTACTTC

V: TRBV7-2
J: TRBJ2-7
size: few
D: NA
CDR3: CASSQGLPLIHEQYF
DNA: TGTGCCAGCAGCCAGGGACTCCCGTTGATACACGAGCAGTACTTC

V: TRBV6-5
J: TRBJ1-2
size: few
D: NA
CDR3: CASSYRGSRGYTF
DNA: TGTGCCAGCAGTTATCGAGGGTCTCGGGGCTACACCTTC

V: TRBV5-5
J: TRBJ2-1
size: NA
D: NA
CDR3: CASSFVTGTVSYNEQFF
DNA: TGTGCCAGCAGCTTCGTGACGGGGACTGTCTCCTACAATGAGCAGTTCTTC

V: TRBV12-3/TRBV12-4
J: TRBJ2-3
size: many
D: TRBD2
CDR3: CASRASGSHPDTQYF
DNA: TGTGCCAGCAGAGCTAGCGGGAGTCACCCAGATACGCAGTATTTT

V: TRBV6-5
J: TRBJ1-5
size: few
D: TRBD1
CDR3: CASSRDSTGIQPQHF
DNA: TGTGCCAGCAGTAGAGACTCGACAGGGATTCAGCCCCAGCATTTT

V: TRBV5-1
J: TRBJ2-7
size: many
D: NA
CDR3: CASSFDSRYEQYF
DNA: TGCGCCAGCAGCTTTGACAGCCGTTACGAGCAGTACTTC

V: TRBV6-2/TRBV6-3
J: TRBJ2-6
size: NA
D: TRBD1
CDR3: CASSYSRTGGPGANVLTF
DNA: TGTGCCAGCAGTTACTCACGGACAGGGGGCCCTGGGGCCAACGTCCTGACTTTC

V: TRBV6-5
J: TRBJ2-7
size: few
D: TRBD2
CDR3: CASTASGSRTYEQYF
DNA: TGTGCCAGCACCGCTAGCGGGAGTAGGACCTACGAGCAGTACTTC